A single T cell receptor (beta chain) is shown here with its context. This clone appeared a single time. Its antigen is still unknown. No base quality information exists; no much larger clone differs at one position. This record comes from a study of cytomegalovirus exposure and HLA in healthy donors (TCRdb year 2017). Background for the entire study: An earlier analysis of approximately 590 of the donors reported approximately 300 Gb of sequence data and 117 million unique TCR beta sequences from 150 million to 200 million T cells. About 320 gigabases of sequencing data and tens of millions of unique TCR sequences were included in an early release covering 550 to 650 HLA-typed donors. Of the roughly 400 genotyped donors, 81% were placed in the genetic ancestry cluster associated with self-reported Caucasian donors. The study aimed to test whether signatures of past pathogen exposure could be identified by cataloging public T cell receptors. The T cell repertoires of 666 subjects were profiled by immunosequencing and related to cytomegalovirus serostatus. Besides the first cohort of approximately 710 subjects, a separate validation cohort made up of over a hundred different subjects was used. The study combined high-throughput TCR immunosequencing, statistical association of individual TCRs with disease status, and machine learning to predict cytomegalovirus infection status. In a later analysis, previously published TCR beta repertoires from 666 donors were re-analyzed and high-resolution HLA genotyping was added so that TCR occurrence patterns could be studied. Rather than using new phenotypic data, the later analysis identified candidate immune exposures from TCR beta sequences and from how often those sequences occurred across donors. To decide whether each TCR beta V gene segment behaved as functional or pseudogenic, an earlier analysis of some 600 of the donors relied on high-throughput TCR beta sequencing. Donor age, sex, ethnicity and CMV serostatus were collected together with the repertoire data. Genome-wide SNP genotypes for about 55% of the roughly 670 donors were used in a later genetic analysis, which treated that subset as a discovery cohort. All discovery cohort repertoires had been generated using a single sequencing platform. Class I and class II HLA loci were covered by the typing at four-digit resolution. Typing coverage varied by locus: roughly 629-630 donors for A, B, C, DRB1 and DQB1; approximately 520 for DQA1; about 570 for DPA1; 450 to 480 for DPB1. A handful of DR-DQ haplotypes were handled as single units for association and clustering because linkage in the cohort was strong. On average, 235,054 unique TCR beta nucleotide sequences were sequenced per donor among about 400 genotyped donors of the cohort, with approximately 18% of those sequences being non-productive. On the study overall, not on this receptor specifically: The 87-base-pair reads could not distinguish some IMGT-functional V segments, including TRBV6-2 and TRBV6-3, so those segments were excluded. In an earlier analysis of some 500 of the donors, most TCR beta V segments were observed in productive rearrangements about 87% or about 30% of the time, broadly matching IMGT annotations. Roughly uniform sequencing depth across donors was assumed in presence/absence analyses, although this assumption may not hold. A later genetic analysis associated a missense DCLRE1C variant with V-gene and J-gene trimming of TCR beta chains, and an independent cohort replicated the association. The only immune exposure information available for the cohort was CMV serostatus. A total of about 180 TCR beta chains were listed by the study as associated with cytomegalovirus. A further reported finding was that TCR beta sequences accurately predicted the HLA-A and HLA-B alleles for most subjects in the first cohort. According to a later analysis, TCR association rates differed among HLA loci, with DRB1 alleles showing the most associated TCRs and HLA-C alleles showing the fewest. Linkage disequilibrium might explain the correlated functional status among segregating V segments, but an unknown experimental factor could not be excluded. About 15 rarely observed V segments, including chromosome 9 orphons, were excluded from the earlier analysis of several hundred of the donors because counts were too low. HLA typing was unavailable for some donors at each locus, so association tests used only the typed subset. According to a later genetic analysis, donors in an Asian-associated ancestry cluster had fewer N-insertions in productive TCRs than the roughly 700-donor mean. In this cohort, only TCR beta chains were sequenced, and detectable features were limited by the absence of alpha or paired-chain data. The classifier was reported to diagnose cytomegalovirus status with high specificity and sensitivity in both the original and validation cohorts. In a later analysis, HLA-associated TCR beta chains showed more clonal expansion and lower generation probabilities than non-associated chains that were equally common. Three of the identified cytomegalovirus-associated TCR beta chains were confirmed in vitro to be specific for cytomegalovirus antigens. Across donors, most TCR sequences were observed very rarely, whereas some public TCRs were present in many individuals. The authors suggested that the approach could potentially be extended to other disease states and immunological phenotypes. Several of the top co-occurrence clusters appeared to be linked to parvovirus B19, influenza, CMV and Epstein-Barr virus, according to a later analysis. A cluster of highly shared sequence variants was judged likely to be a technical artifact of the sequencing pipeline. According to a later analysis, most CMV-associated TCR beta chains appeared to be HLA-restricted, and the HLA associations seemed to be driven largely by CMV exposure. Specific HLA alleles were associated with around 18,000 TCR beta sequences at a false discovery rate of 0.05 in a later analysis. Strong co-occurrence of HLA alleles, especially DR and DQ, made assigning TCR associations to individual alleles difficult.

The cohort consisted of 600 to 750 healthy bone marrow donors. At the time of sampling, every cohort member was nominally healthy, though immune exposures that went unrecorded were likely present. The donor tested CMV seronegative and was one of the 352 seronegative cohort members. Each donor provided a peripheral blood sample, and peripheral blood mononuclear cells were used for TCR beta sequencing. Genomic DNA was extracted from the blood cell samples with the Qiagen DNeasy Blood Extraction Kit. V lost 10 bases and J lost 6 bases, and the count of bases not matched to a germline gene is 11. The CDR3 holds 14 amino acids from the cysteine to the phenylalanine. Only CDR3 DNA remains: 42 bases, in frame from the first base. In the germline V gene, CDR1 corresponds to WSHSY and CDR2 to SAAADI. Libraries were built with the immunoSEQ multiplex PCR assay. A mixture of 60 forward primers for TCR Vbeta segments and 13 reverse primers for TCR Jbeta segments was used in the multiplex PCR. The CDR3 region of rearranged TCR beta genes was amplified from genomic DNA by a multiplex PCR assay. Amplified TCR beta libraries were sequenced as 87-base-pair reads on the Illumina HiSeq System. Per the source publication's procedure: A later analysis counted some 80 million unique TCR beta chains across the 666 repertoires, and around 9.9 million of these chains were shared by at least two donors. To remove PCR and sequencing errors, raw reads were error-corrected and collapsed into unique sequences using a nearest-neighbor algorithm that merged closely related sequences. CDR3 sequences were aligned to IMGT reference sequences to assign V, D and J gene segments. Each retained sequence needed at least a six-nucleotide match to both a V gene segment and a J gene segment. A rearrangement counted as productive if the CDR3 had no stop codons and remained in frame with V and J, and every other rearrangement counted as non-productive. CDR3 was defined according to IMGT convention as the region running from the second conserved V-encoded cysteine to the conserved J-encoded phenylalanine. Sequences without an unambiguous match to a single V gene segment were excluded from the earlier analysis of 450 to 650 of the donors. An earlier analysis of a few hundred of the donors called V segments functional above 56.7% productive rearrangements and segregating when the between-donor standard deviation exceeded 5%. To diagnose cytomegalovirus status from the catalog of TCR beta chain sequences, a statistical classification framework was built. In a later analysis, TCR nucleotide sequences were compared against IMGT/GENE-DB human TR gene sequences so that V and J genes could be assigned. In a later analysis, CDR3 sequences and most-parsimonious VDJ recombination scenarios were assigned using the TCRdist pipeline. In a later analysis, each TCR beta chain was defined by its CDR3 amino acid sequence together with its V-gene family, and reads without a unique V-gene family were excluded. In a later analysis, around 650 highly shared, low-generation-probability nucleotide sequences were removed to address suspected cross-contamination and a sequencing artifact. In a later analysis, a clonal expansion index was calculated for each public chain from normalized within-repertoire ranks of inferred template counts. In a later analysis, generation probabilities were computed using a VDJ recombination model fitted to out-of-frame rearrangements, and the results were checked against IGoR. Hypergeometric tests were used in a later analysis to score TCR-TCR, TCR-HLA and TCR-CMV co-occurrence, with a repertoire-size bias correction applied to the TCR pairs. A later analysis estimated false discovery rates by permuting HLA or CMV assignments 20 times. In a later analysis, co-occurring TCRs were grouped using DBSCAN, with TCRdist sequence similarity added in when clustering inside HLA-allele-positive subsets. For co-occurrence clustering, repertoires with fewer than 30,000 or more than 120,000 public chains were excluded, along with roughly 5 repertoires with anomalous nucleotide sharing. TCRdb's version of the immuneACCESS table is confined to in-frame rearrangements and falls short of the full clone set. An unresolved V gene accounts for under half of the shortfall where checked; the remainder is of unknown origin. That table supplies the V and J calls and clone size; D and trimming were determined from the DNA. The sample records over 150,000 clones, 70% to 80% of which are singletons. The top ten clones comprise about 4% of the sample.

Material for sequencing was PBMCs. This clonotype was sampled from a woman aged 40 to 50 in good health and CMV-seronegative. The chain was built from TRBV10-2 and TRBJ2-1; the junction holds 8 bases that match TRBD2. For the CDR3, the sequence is CATGDAGGSNEQFF. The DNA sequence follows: TGCGCCACGGGCGATGCGGGGGGTTCCAATGAGCAGTTCTTC.